This T cell receptor (beta chain) was sequenced for a study of blood T cell repertoires in COVID-19. Germline V gene sequence: CDR1 SNHLY, CDR2 FYNNEI. V gave up 8 bases and J gave up 5 bases; unmatched junction bases: 9. The CDR3 extends over 13 amino acids. TCRdb's copy holds only in-frame clones and misses some; the assay was immunoSEQ multiplex PCR. The top ten clones hold 1.2% of a sample with about 60,000 clones, 65% to 90% of them seen once. The sequenced sample was peripheral blood. The rearrangement uses TRBV2 and TRBJ2-7; 7 bases are shared with TRBD1. The clonotype comes from a middle-aged man with acute or convalescent COVID-19. CDR3 sequence (DNA): TGTGCCAGCCTCCAGGACAGGCTCAACGAGCAGTACTTC. Its translation is CASLQDRLNEQYF.